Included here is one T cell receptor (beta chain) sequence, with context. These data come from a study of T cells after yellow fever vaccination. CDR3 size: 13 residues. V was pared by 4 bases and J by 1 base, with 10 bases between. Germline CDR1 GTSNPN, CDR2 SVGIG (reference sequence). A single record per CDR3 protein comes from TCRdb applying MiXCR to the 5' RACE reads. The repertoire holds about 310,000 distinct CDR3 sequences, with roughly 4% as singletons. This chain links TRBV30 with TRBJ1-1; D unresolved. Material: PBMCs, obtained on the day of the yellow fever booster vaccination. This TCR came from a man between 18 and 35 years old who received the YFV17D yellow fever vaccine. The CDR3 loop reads CAWTNSRNTEAFF. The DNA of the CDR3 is TGTGCCTGGACGAATTCGAGGAACACTGAAGCTTTCTTT.